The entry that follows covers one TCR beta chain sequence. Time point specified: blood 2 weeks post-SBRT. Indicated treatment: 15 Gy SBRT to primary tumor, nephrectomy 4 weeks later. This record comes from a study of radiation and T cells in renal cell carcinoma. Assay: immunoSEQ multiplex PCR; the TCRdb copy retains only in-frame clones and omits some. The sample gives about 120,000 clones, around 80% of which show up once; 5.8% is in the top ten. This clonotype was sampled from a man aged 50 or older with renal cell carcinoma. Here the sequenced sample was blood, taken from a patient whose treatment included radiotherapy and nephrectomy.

The CDR3 DNA reads as TGTGCCAGCAGTCAGTACACAGATACGCAGTATTTT. This codes for CASSQYTDTQYF. This chain connects TRBV28 to TRBJ2-3; D unclear. This CDR3 has 12 residues. The germline gives CDR1 MDHEN, CDR2 SYDVKM. V was pared by 5 bases and J by 2 bases, with 5 bases between.